This is a list of T cell receptor beta chains from one sample in a study of shared clonotypes between healthy human individuals. Measured with immunoSEQ multiplex PCR; TCRdb has only the in-frame clones, and not every one. Counted here are 450,000 to 500,000 clones, more than 65% occurring once; the ten biggest clones make up 9.5% to 15%. Sequences were obtained from PBMCs. All receptors derive from a middle-aged woman in good health. Some clones in this sample may be carry-over from other donors' samples. The CDR3 runs from the conserved cysteine through the conserved F or W. Each record gives: V gene, clone size, J gene, D gene, CDR3 protein, CDR3 DNA. A D gene is named only where the DNA matches it firmly. Size is omitted from some rows. Given values are once, few, many or a class for expanded clones.

TRBV10-3	.	TRBJ2-1	TRBD1	CAIRRTGDSYNEQFF	TGTGCCATCAGGAGGACAGGGGACTCCTACAATGAGCAGTTCTTC
TRBV7-6	many	TRBJ2-3	TRBD2	CASSLVDGRATDTQYF	TGTGCCAGCAGCTTAGTGGACGGGAGGGCCACAGATACGCAGTATTTT
TRBV10-2	.	TRBJ2-3	.	CASSEGNTDTQYF	TGCGCCAGCAGTGAGGGTAACACAGATACGCAGTATTTT
TRBV27	.	TRBJ2-5	.	CASSPSRGDQETRYF	TGTGCCAGCAGTCCCTCACGAGGAGACCAAGAGACCCGGTACTTC
TRBV7-2	.	TRBJ1-1	.	CASSLATGRWGEAFF	TGTGCCAGCAGCTTAGCTACAGGGCGATGGGGTGAAGCTTTCTTT
TRBV6-5	.	TRBJ2-7	TRBD1	CASRYTGGQGSYEQYF	TGTGCCAGCCGTTACACGGGGGGACAGGGGTCCTACGAGCAGTACTTC
TRBV15	.	TRBJ2-5	.	CATSRDQETQYF	TGTGCCACCAGCAGGGACCAAGAGACCCAGTACTTC
TRBV10-3	few	TRBJ1-2	.	CAISESGVGYTF	TGTGCCATCAGTGAGTCAGGGGTAGGCTACACCTTC
TRBV29-1	.	TRBJ1-2	TRBD1	CSVGGTAQNYGYTF	TGCAGCGTTGGAGGGACAGCACAGAACTATGGCTACACCTTC
TRBV5-5	.	TRBJ1-2	.	CASSPLGSATRRYTF	TGTGCCAGCAGCCCGCTAGGCAGCGCCACCCGTCGATACACCTTC
TRBV4-2	.	TRBJ1-5	.	CASSQDRVNSNQPQHF	TGTGCCAGCAGCCAAGACCGGGTTAATAGCAATCAGCCCCAGCATTTT
TRBV7-2	.	TRBJ2-1	TRBD2	CASSQLAGKQFF	TGTGCCAGCAGCCAGTTAGCGGGAAAGCAGTTCTTC
TRBV2	.	TRBJ2-1	.	CASSELRAEQQFF	TGTGCCAGCAGTGAATTGCGGGCCGAACAGCAGTTCTTC
TRBV27	many	TRBJ2-7	.	CASSLRARPERYEQYF	TGTGCCAGCAGTTTAAGGGCGCGGCCTGAACGCTACGAGCAGTACTTC
TRBV6-6	.	TRBJ2-2	.	CASSYSRGAGELFF	TGTGCCAGCAGTTACTCGAGAGGGGCCGGGGAGCTGTTTTTT
TRBV5-1	.	TRBJ1-3	.	CASSLDGGSGNTIYF	TGCGCCAGCAGCTTGGACGGGGGCTCTGGAAACACCATATATTTT
TRBV11-3	.	TRBJ2-1	.	CASSLIGGGTLPYNEQFF	TGTGCCAGCAGCTTAATAGGGGGGGGGACACTACCTTACAATGAGCAGTTCTTC
TRBV5-4	.	TRBJ2-5	TRBD1	CASSSPGQGETQYF	TGTGCCAGCAGCTCCCCGGGACAGGGAGAGACCCAGTACTTC
TRBV7-2	.	TRBJ2-7	TRBD2	CASSLAGTSDYEQYF	TGTGCCAGCAGCTTAGCCGGGACTAGCGACTACGAGCAGTACTTC
TRBV11-3	.	TRBJ1-1	.	CASSLDGDTEAFF	TGTGCCAGCAGCTTAGACGGAGACACTGAAGCTTTCTTT
TRBV18	once	TRBJ2-5	.	CASSSTSGETQYF	TGTGCCAGCTCATCGACTAGTGGGGAGACCCAGTACTTC
TRBV7-9	.	TRBJ2-7	.	CASSSRGYEQYF	TGTGCCAGCAGCAGCAGGGGTTACGAGCAGTACTTC
TRBV5-1	.	TRBJ2-7	.	CASRERQGTTYEQYF	TGCGCCAGCAGGGAACGACAGGGGACTACCTACGAGCAGTACTTC
TRBV19	.	TRBJ2-7	TRBD2	CASSIETGGYEQYF	TGTGCCAGTAGTATAGAAACGGGAGGTTACGAGCAGTACTTC
TRBV2	.	TRBJ2-1	TRBD2	CASSGGLAVYNEQFF	TGTGCCAGCAGTGGGGGACTAGCCGTCTACAATGAGCAGTTCTTC
TRBV7-2	.	TRBJ2-1	.	CASSSLAGVAYNEQFF	TGTGCCAGCAGCTCGTTAGCTGGAGTGGCCTACAACGAGCAGTTCTTC
TRBV7-2	.	TRBJ2-5	.	CASSSDAETQYF	TGTGCCAGCAGCTCGGACGCAGAGACCCAGTACTTC
TRBV7-8	.	TRBJ2-7	TRBD1	CASSYRQGSSYEQYF	TGTGCCAGCAGCTACAGACAGGGGTCATCCTACGAGCAGTACTTC
TRBV5-1	.	TRBJ2-7	TRBD1	CASSSTGTGYSYEQYF	TGCGCCAGCAGTTCAACCGGGACAGGGTACTCCTACGAGCAGTACTTC
TRBV11-1	.	TRBJ1-1	.	CASSPQPNTEAFF	TGTGCCAGCAGCCCGCAACCGAACACTGAAGCTTTCTTT
TRBV27	.	TRBJ2-2	.	CASSLWGPPNTGELFF	TGTGCCAGCAGTTTATGGGGACCTCCGAACACCGGGGAGCTGTTTTTT
TRBV18	.	TRBJ1-2	.	CASSPNPHNNYGYTF	TGTGCCAGCTCACCAAACCCACACAATAACTATGGCTACACCTTC
TRBV7-8	.	TRBJ2-1	TRBD2	CASSLVREGQFF	TGTGCCAGCAGCTTAGTTCGGGAGGGCCAGTTCTTC
TRBV7-2	.	TRBJ2-2	.	CASSFIPGLLLGGELFF	TGTGCCAGCAGCTTTATACCGGGACTCCTGCTCGGCGGGGAGCTGTTTTTT
TRBV4-1	once	TRBJ2-5	TRBD1	CASSHMGQGRETQYF	TGCGCCAGCAGCCATATGGGACAGGGACGAGAGACCCAGTACTTC
TRBV5-1	.	TRBJ2-4	.	CASNRNPLAKNIQYF	TGCGCCAGCAATCGAAATCCTCTAGCCAAAAACATTCAGTACTTC
TRBV25-1	once	TRBJ1-2	TRBD1	CASSVNRGSEYGYTF	TGTGCCAGCAGTGTTAACAGGGGGTCGGAGTATGGCTACACCTTC
TRBV27	.	TRBJ1-1	.	CASSSPPKGSKAFF	TGTGCCAGCAGTTCACCCCCCAAAGGGTCTAAAGCTTTCTTT
TRBV18	.	TRBJ2-1	TRBD2	CASSPLAGGPYNEQFF	TGTGCCAGCTCACCGCTAGCGGGAGGGCCCTACAATGAGCAGTTCTTC
TRBV27	.	TRBJ1-1	.	CASRSITPNTEAFF	TGTGCCAGCAGGTCAATTACACCGAACACTGAAGCTTTCTTT
TRBV11-2	.	TRBJ1-2	TRBD1	CASSLPGDRSSTF	TGTGCCAGCAGCTTACCAGGGGACAGGTCGAGCACCTTC
TRBV7-2	.	TRBJ1-4	.	CASSLGSQALEKLFF	TGTGCCAGCAGCTTAGGGTCCCAGGCTTTGGAAAAACTGTTTTTT
TRBV13	.	TRBJ2-1	TRBD2	CASSLVAGAAGGVSDEQFF	TGTGCCAGCAGCTTAGTTGCGGGAGCCGCTGGCGGGGTATCGGATGAGCAGTTCTTC
TRBV7-9	.	TRBJ2-2	TRBD2	CASSLYLAGGYTGELFF	TGTGCCAGCAGCTTGTATCTAGCGGGAGGCTACACCGGGGAGCTGTTTTTT
TRBV28	.	TRBJ1-2	.	CASSFGQQEDYTF	TGTGCCAGCAGTTTCGGCCAGCAAGAAGACTACACCTTC
TRBV28	few	TRBJ2-5	TRBD2	CASRGLAGVETQYF	TGTGCCAGCAGAGGGCTAGCGGGAGTTGAGACCCAGTACTTC
TRBV7-8	.	TRBJ2-1	.	CASSLRDDGEQFF	TGTGCCAGCAGCTTAAGAGACGACGGGGAGCAGTTCTTC
TRBV18	.	TRBJ1-1	TRBD1	CASSQGGGGTEAFF	TGTGCCAGCTCCCAGGGGGGAGGCGGGACTGAAGCTTTCTTT